The clone carrying this T cell receptor beta chain was counted ten times or more. This may be a read error, as it is one base from a much larger clone. This sample was taken from a study of tumor-infiltrating lymphocytes in oesophageal squamous cell carcinoma. TCRdb used MiXCR to reprocess the PCR reads, holding one entry per CDR3 protein. The data contain tens of thousands of distinct CDR3 sequences, approximately 35% of them singletons. V lost 1 base, J lost 5 bases, and 24 bases lay in between. The CDR3 loop spans 19 amino acids. Germline lookup yields CDR1 MDHEN and CDR2 SYDVKM. Sequenced material: esophageal tumor tissue. V gene TRBV28 combines with J gene TRBJ2-1; perhaps TRBD1 as D (6 bases). This clonotype originated in a female donor with esophageal squamous cell carcinoma. CDR3 in amino acids: CASSLLAARGDELNNEQFF. DNA of the CDR3: TGTGCCAGCAGTTTATTGGCCGCCAGGGGTGATGAGTTAAACAATGAGCAGTTCTTC.